Below, 16 T cell receptor beta chains from the same sample are listed, as sequenced in a study of shared clonotypes between healthy human individuals. TCRdb's copy holds only in-frame clones and misses some; the assay was immunoSEQ multiplex PCR. The data contain about 1.1 million clones, roughly 80% of them singletons. The specimen sequenced was memory CD4+ T cells from PBMCs. Subset of the sample: CD45RA-negative fraction. The receptors here all came from a man between 18 and 29 years old in good health. Some clones in this sample may be carry-over from other donors' samples.

V is TRBV4-1 and J is TRBJ1-2, with 9 bases lining up with TRBD1. V lost 3 bases and J lost 6; bases outside the gene matches: 11. The CDR3 sequence is 16 residues long. Germline loops: CDR1 MGHRA, CDR2 YSYEKL. The CDR3 DNA reads as TGCGCCAGCAGCCAGATAAGGACAGGGGCGGATCATGGCTACACCTTC. It translates to CASSQIRTGADHGYTF.

This chain connects TRBV4-1 to TRBJ2-4; D is unclear. V shed 4 bases and J shed 0 bases, with 10 bases lying between them. Germline CDR1 reads MGHRA; CDR2 reads YSYEKL. This CDR3 is built from 15 residues. The CDR3 DNA reads TGCGCCAGCAGCCTTAGGGTACTAGCCAAAAACATTCAGTACTTC. It codes for CASSLRVLAKNIQYF.

This clone has a handful of counts. The rearrangement links TRBV4-1 to TRBJ2-1; 8 bases are a match to TRBD2. Per germline, CDR1 MGHRA and CDR2 YSYEKL. The ends lost 2 bases at V and 8 bases at J; junction bases unmatched: 11. The CDR3 is made up of 16 amino acids. The CDR3 spells CASSQTGTRSGHEQFF. CDR3 coding DNA: TGCGCCAGCAGCCAAACCGGGACTAGATCGGGGCATGAGCAGTTCTTC.

This clone was detected a few times. The chain links TRBV19 to TRBJ2-4; D possibly matches TRBD1 or TRBD2 (5 bases each). CDR1 and CDR2 from the germline V gene are LNHDA and SQIVND (reference sequence). The CDR3 sequence is 16 residues long. Trimming stripped 4 bases from V and 6 bases from J, with 19 bases between. The CDR3 sequence: CASSTKLRGSGNIQYF. In DNA, the CDR3 is TGTGCCAGTAGTACGAAATTGAGGGGTTCGGGAAACATTCAGTACTTC. The full variable domain, its missing parts supplied by reference TRBV19 and TRBJ2-4, is DGGITQSPKYLFRKEGQNVTLSCEQNLNHDAMYWYRQDPGQGLRLIYYSQIVNDFQKGDIAEGYSVSREKKESFPLTVTSAQKNPTAFYLCASSTKLRGSGNIQYFGAGTRLSVL.

The genes are TRBV2 and TRBJ2-7; 10 bases are shared with TRBD2. CDR1 and CDR2 (germline): SNHLY, FYNNEI. The junction had 4 bases not matched to a gene; V was cut back by 2 bases and J by 6 bases. The CDR3 covers 14 residues. CDR3 amino acids: CASSELAGVVEQYF. The CDR3 DNA is TGTGCCAGCAGTGAACTAGCGGGAGTAGTCGAGCAGTACTTC.

This chain uses TRBV2 with TRBJ1-4, with D possibly matching TRBD1 (6 bases). The CDR3 spans 14 residues. CDR1 and CDR2 (germline): SNHLY, FYNNEI. The ends were cut back, 4 bases at V and 6 bases at J, with 12 bases in the middle. The CDR3 sequence is CASSVQGLDEKLFF. CDR3 bases: TGTGCCAGCAGTGTACAGGGTTTGGATGAAAAACTGTTTTTT.

The chain is built from TRBV5-1 and TRBJ2-3; 11 positions agree with TRBD2. V shed 4 bases, J shed 0 bases, and the junction held 4 bases outside the gene matches. The germline CDR1 and CDR2 sequences are SGHRS and YFSETQ. The CDR3 has 16 amino acids. The CDR3 coding sequence is TGCGCCAGCAGCGGGGGACTAGCGGCTAGCACAGATACGCAGTATTTT. Its protein is CASSGGLAASTDTQYF.

This clone has only a few counts. V and J are TRBV5-8 and TRBJ1-1, with D possibly being TRBD1 (5 bases). CDR1 and CDR2 (germline): SGHTS, YDEGEE. Trimming took 0 bases from V and 5 from J, leaving 14 bases between them. This CDR3 contains 15 residues. The CDR3 loop is CASSLGRGRRTEAFF. CDR3 nucleotide sequence: TGTGCCAGCAGCTTGGGGAGGGGTCGACGGACTGAAGCTTTCTTT.

The chain uses TRBV6-1 and TRBJ2-5; D might be TRBD2 (5 bases). This CDR3 contains 16 residues. Trimming removed 2 bases at V and 3 bases at J, with 16 bases between. From germline, CDR1 is MNHNS and CDR2 SASEGT. The chain's CDR3 is CASSEPITGKKETQYF. In DNA, the CDR3 is TGTGCCAGCAGTGAACCCATCACCGGGAAAAAAGAGACCCAGTACTTC.

CDR3 in DNA: TGTGCCAGCAGGACGTTACAGGGTATTAATGAAAAACTGTTTTTT. It encodes CASRTLQGINEKLFF. The chain uses TRBV6-5 and TRBJ1-4; perhaps TRBD1 as D (6 bases). From germline, CDR1 is MNHEY and CDR2 SVGAGI. The CDR3 spans 15 residues. With 6 bases removed from V and 4 bases from J, the gap between germline ends came to 15 bases.

The chain is built from TRBV5-1 and TRBJ1-2, with 7 nucleotides matching TRBD1. In germline, CDR1 is SGHRS, CDR2 YFSETQ. J lost 7 bases, V lost 3 bases, and 9 bases had no gene match. The CDR3 length is 14 residues. The CDR3 reads CASSYTGETVGYTF. CDR3 DNA: TGCGCCAGCAGCTACACAGGGGAGACGGTTGGCTACACCTTC.

V usage is TRBV28 and J usage is TRBJ1-1; 8 bases line up with TRBD1. This CDR3 has 15 residues. In germline, CDR1 is MDHEN, CDR2 SYDVKM. V lost 6 bases to trimming and J lost 1 base; unmatched junction nucleotides: 7. The CDR3 loop is CASRPQGARNTEAFF. The CDR3 DNA follows: TGTGCCAGCAGACCTCAGGGGGCGAGGAACACTGAAGCTTTCTTT.

Of note for this clone: A read error is possible here, since a much larger clone lies one base away. The chain uses TRBV6-5 and TRBJ1-2; no firm D call. Trimming pared 10 bases from V and 2 bases from J, leaving 11 bases between. In germline, CDR1 is MNHEY, CDR2 SVGAGI. CDR3 length: 12 residues. Written as DNA, the CDR3 is TGTGCCAACCGGTCGGCCAACTATGGCTACACCTTC. It translates to CANRSANYGYTF.

The chain recombines TRBV28 with TRBJ2-3; 7 positions match TRBD2. The CDR3 is 16 residues long. The ends lost 5 bases at V and 2 bases at J; junction bases unmatched: 10. Germline CDR1 reads MDHEN; CDR2 reads SYDVKM. This CDR3 is CASSPIAGAHTDTQYF. CDR3 nucleotides: TGTGCCAGCAGTCCCATAGCGGGTGCTCACACAGATACGCAGTATTTT.

The chain carries TRBV28 and TRBJ2-7, with D tentatively TRBD2 (6 bases). The V gene lost 5 bases and the J gene lost 6 bases, with 17 bases spanning the gap. Germline CDR1 reads MDHEN; CDR2 reads SYDVKM. This CDR3 comprises 14 residues. The CDR3 protein is CASSPDMGGSEQYF. DNA for the CDR3: TGTGCCAGCAGTCCAGACATGGGGGGTTCCGAGCAGTACTTC.

As regards this clone: The sample contains more than one DNA sequence encoding this CDR3. This sequence joins TRBV12-5 and TRBJ2-2; D unclear. Deletions cut 4 bases from V and 1 base from J, with 4 bases between. The CDR3 length is 13 residues. Per the germline V gene, CDR1 is LGHNT and CDR2 is FRNRAP. CDR3 bases: TGTGCTAGTGGTTCGCGGAACACCGGGGAGCTGTTTTTT. It translates to CASGSRNTGELFF. The full variable domain, with the rest looked up from reference TRBV12-5 and TRBJ2-2, is DARVTQTPRHKVTEMGQEVTMRCQPILGHNTVFWYRQTMMQGLELLAYFRNRAPLDDSGMPKDRFSAEMPDATLATLKIQPSEPRDSAVYFCASGSRNTGELFFGEGSRLTVL.